This is a list of T cell receptor beta chains from one sample in a study of T cells in localized non-small cell lung cancer. Some clones are missing from TCRdb's copy, which holds only in-frame ones; the method was immunoSEQ multiplex PCR. The sample holds about 1,100 clones, more than 35% seen once. The material sequenced was normal lung tissue next to the tumor, taken before any cancer treatment. These TCRs come from a woman between 35 and 70 years old with stage II squamous cell lung carcinoma. CDR3s include the opening cysteine and the closing phenylalanine or tryptophan. Clone size appears in some rows only: once, few, many, or a class for an expanded clone.

TRBJ1-4,TRBV29-1,.,CSVMGESATNEKLFF
TRBJ1-3,TRBV6-8,.,CAIKLATFSGNTIYF
TRBJ2-7,TRBV28,.,CASSFFPGQGYLTYEQYF
TRBJ2-3,TRBV4-1,few,CASSQEWPDTQYF
TRBJ2-2,TRBV19,.,CASGRDSITGELFF
TRBJ2-7,TRBV30,.,CAQGLASYEQYF
TRBJ2-3,TRBV19,.,CASSLHLASDTQYF
TRBJ2-6,TRBV19,few,CASSPFGILSGANVLTF
TRBJ2-1,TRBV29-1,.,CSVAGTALKDEQFF
TRBJ2-1,TRBV6-8,few,CASSYRWNEQFF
TRBJ1-1,TRBV6-8,.,CASSPRGRNTEAFF
TRBJ2-3,TRBV9,few,CASSVANVVPDTQYF
TRBJ2-5,TRBV7-1,.,CASSPFSGQETQYF
TRBJ1-2,TRBV19,.,CASSRGYGYTF
TRBJ2-7,TRBV11-3,.,CASSPDGGVGYEQYF
TRBJ2-1,TRBV11-3,few,CASSSWTGGNEQFF
TRBJ2-7,TRBV1,few,CASSQDRSAYSYEQYF
TRBJ1-4,TRBV30,.,CAWSGGQGTTNEKLFF
TRBJ2-7,TRBV5-1,.,CASSLRAGKGEQYF
TRBJ1-5,TRBV9,medium-sized,CASSDPDSNQPQHF
TRBJ2-7,TRBV9,medium-sized,CASTPLGSYEQYF
TRBJ2-5,TRBV28,.,CASSPRAREETQYF
TRBJ1-1,TRBV19,few,CASSSGTGALNTEAFF
TRBJ1-3,TRBV6-8,.,CASSPQGGATGNTIYF
TRBJ2-3,TRBV6-8,medium-sized,CASSPSEEAQNTDTQYF
TRBJ2-7,TRBV11-3,few,CASSPREDPSYEQYF
TRBJ1-1,TRBV6-8,few,CASRQQGPNTEAFF
TRBJ1-1,TRBV6-8,.,CAISNSGGTEAFF
TRBJ1-1,TRBV5-1,few,CASRTRDTQNTEAFF
TRBJ1-1,TRBV19,.,CASSSRGSRDPAFF
TRBJ1-4,TRBV4-1,large,CASSRTPGQGESLGEKLFF
TRBJ1-2,TRBV6-8,medium-sized,CASSYSGREANGYTF
TRBJ2-1,TRBV11-3,few,CASSLDWGSHEQFF
TRBJ2-3,TRBV4-1,medium-sized,CASSQTEGRTDTQYF
TRBJ1-1,TRBV6-7,few,CASSYSRQDPEAFF
TRBJ1-5,TRBV19,.,CASSGAEQGPQHF
TRBJ2-5,TRBV11-3,few,CASSLVTGKETQYF
TRBJ2-2,TRBV4-1,.,CASSQDKTGLTGELFF
TRBJ2-5,TRBV6-8,.,CASSYLGGGGETQYF
TRBJ1-1,TRBV29-1,.,CSAMAGSTEAFF
TRBJ1-1,TRBV4-1,.,CASSQPQGEAFF
TRBJ2-3,TRBV11-3,few,CASSLLGGRADTQYF
TRBJ2-3,TRBV30,few,CAWTRADTQYF